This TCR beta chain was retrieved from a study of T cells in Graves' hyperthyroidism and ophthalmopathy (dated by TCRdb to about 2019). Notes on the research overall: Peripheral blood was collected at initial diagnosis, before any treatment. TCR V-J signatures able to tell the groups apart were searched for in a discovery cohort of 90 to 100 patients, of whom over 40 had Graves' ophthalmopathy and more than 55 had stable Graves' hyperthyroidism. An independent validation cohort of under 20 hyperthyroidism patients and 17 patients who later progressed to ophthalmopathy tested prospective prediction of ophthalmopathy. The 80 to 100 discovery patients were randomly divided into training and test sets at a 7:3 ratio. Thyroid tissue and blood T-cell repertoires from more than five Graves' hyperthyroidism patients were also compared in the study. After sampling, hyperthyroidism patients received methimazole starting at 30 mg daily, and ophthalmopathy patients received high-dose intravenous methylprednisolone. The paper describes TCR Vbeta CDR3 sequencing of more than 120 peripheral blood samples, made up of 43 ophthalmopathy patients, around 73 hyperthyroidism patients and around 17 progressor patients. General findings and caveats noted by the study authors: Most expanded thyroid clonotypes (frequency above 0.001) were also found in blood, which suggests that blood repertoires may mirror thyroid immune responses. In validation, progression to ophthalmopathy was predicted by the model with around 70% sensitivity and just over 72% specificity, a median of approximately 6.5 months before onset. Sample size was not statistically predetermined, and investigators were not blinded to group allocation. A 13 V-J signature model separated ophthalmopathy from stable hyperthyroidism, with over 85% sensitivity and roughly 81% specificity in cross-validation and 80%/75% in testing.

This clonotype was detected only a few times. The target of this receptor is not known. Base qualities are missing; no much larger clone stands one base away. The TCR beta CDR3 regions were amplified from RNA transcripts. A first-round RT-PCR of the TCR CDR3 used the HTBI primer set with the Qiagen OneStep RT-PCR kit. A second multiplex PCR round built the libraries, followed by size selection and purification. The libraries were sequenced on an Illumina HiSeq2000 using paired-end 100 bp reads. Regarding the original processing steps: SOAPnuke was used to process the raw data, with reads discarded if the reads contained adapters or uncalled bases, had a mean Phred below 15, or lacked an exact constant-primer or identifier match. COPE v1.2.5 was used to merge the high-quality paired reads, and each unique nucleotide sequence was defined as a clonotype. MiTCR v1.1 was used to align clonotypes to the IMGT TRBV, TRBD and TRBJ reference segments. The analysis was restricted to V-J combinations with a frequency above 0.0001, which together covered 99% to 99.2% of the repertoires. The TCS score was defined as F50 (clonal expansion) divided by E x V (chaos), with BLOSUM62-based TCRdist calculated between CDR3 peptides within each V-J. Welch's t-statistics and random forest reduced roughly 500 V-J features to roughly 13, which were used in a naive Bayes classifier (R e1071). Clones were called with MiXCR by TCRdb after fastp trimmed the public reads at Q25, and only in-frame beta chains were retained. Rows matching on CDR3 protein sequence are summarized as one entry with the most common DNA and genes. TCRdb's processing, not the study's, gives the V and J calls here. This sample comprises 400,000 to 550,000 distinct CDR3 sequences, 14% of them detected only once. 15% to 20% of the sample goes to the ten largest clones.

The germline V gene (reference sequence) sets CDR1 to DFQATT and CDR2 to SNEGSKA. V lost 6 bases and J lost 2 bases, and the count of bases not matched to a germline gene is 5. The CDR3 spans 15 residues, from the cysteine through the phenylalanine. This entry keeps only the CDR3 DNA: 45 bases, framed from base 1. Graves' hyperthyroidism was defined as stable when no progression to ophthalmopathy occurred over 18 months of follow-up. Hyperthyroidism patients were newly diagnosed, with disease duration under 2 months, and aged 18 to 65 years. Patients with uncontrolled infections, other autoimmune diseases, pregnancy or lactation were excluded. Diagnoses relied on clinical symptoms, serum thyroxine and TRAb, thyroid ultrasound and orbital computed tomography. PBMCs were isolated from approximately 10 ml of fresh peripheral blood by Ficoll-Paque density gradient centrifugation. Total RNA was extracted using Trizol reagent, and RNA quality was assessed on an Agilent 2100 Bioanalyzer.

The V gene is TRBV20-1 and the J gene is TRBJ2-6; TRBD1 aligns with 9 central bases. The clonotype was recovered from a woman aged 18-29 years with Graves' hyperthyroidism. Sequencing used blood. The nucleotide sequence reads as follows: TGCAGTGCGTACGGACAGGGGACTGGGGCCAACGTCCTGACTTTC. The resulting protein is CSAYGQGTGANVLTF.